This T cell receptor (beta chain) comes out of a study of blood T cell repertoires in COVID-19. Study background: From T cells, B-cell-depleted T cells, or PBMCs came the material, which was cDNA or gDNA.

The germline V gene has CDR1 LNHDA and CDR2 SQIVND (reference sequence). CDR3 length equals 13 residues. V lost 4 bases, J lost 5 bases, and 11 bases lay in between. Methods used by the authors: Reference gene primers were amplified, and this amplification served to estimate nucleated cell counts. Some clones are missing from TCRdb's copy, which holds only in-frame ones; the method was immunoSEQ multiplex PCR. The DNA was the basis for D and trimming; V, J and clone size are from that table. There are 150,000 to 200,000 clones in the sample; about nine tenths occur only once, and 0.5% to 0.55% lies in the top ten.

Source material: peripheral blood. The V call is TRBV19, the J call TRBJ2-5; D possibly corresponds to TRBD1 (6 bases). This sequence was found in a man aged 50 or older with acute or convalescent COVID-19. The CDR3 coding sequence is TGTGCCAGTAGTACAGGGGTTGCGGAGACCCAGTACTTC. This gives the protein CASSTGVAETQYF. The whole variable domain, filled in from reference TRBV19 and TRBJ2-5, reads DGGITQSPKYLFRKEGQNVTLSCEQNLNHDAMYWYRQDPGQGLRLIYYSQIVNDFQKGDIAEGYSVSREKKESFPLTVTSAQKNPTAFYLCASSTGVAETQYFGPGTRLLVL.